This section outlines one T cell receptor beta chain sequence together with its context. Authors' methods: Estimation of nucleated cell counts relied on the amplification of reference gene primers. Data came from immunoSEQ multiplex PCR; TCRdb stores just in-frame clones and leaves some out. That table gives V, J and clone size, and the DNA gave D and trimming. Found here are about 77,000 clones, roughly 78% of them singletons; the top ten hold under 5%. This sample stems from a study of blood T cell repertoires in COVID-19. Study context: T cells, B-cell-depleted T cells, or PBMCs provided the cDNA or gDNA that served as material.

With 4 bases clipped from V and 5 bases from J, the junction kept 9 bases outside the gene matches. In germline, CDR1 is SGDLS, CDR2 YYNGEE. The CDR3 extends over 15 amino acids. J is TRBJ2-7 and V is TRBV9, with 10 bases lining up with TRBD1. This sequence originates from an older woman with acute or convalescent COVID-19. What was sequenced was peripheral blood. CDR3 in amino acids: CASSHYLGTGDEQYF. The CDR3 nucleotides read TGTGCCAGCAGCCATTACCTGGGGACAGGGGACGAGCAGTACTTC.